A single sample is the source of the 32 T cell receptor beta chains below, sequenced in a study of cytomegalovirus exposure and HLA in healthy donors (dated by TCRdb to about 2017). The library was generated by the immunoSEQ multiplex PCR assay. A mixture of 60 forward primers for TCR Vbeta segments and 13 reverse primers for TCR Jbeta segments was used in the multiplex PCR. What TCRdb holds here is the immuneACCESS table cut down to in-frame rearrangements. Part of the clones is not present; checked against another copy, under half of the missing clones reflect an unresolved V gene, and the others are unexplained. The data table for this sample lists tens of thousands of clones. The biggest ten clones account for approximately 2.9% of the sample. Material: PBMCs. The receptors shown here come from a woman in her twenties or thirties in good health and CMV-seropositive.

A remark on this clone: A junction end diverges from the germline sequence, so it may reflect a read error. This chain joins TRBV6-1 and TRBJ1-2; D not certain. The CDR3 loop spans 10 amino acids. Germline values: CDR1 MNHNS, CDR2 SASEGT. The CDR3: CASSEVGPIF. The CDR3 coding sequence is TGTGCCAGCAGTGAAGTCGGTCCAATCTTC.

The chain is built from TRBV11-2 and TRBJ1-3; D is unresolved. This CDR3 region has 15 residues. V was trimmed by 2 bases and J by 4 bases, leaving 12 bases between them. The V gene's germline CDR1 is SGHAT and CDR2 FQNNGV. The DNA for the CDR3 is TGTGCCAGCAGCTTAAGGAGGGAGCGCGGAAACACCATATATTTT. Translated: CASSLRRERGNTIYF.

J is TRBJ2-2 and V is TRBV4-1; maybe TRBD1 (6 bases). The CDR3 has 17 amino acids. The germline V and J ends were trimmed by 3 bases and 5 bases, with 19 bases remaining between them. Germline V CDR1 and CDR2: MGHRA, YSYEKL. The CDR3 is CASSQERLQGFTGELFF. The DNA of the CDR3 is TGCGCCAGCAGCCAGGAACGCCTACAGGGATTTACCGGGGAGCTGTTTTTT.

The CDR3 is CASSYSRGSPLHF. CDR3 coding DNA: TGTGCCAGCAGTTACTCAAGGGGTTCACCCCTCCACTTT. The chain joins TRBV6-5 to TRBJ1-6; tentatively, D is TRBD1 (5 bases). V was cut by 0 bases and J by 9 bases, with 6 bases left in between. CDR3 length equals 13 residues. CDR1 is MNHEY and CDR2 is SVGAGI in the germline V gene.

The chain has TRBV6-1 and TRBJ1-6; no clear D gene. Germline V gene lookup returns CDR1 MNHNS and CDR2 SASEGT. The V gene lost 4 bases and the J gene lost 0 bases, with 10 bases spanning the gap. The CDR3 has 16 residues. CDR3 loop: CASSGRGSSYNSPLHF. The CDR3 nucleotides read TGTGCCAGCAGTGGCCGTGGCAGCTCCTATAATTCACCCCTCCACTTT.

The V gene is TRBV14, the J gene TRBJ2-3; D gene unclear. Trimming shortened V by 1 base and J by 9 bases, and 8 bases separated the two germline ends. Germline V lookup: CDR1 SGHDN, CDR2 FVKESK. This CDR3 has 12 amino acids. The CDR3 DNA follows: TGTGCCAGCAGCCAAGGAGTTCCGACGCAGTATTTT. Residues: CASSQGVPTQYF.

V gene TRBV14 combines with J gene TRBJ1-2; no clear D gene. The CDR3 spans 14 residues. V was shortened by 1 base and J by 1 base, with 7 bases between the two germline ends. From germline, CDR1 is SGHDN and CDR2 FVKESK. The CDR3 region is CASSQVSHNYGYTF. The CDR3 DNA is TGTGCCAGCAGCCAAGTCTCACATAACTATGGCTACACCTTC.

The chain uses TRBV18 and TRBJ2-1; TRBD1 matches 7 bases. Germline-derived CDR1 and CDR2 are KGHSH and LQKENI. V was pared by 5 bases and J by 6 bases, with 34 bases of the junction left unmatched. This CDR3 is built from 23 residues. The CDR3 sequence is CASSIRTGLTPPLFKPGANEQFF. In DNA form, the CDR3 reads TGTGCCAGCTCAATTAGGACAGGTTTGACTCCGCCGCTTTTTAAACCGGGTGCCAATGAGCAGTTCTTC.

This chain joins TRBV7-9 and TRBJ2-5, with 8 positions matching TRBD2. CDR1 is SEHNR, CDR2 FQNEAQ, per germline (reference sequence). This CDR3 spans 16 amino acids. J was trimmed by 1 base and V by 2 bases; bases with no gene match: 6. CDR3 in DNA: TGTGCCAGCAGCTTAATAGCGGGGTCATTCCAAGAGACCCAGTACTTC. It is translated as CASSLIAGSFQETQYF.

This chain links TRBV7-9 with TRBJ1-4; 10 bases match TRBD1. This CDR3 contains 19 residues. Per germline, CDR1 SEHNR and CDR2 FQNEAQ (reference sequence). The V gene end was trimmed by 5 bases and the J gene end by 2 bases; junction bases not matched to a gene: 14. The CDR3 DNA is TGTGCCAGCAGCGATACCCGGGACAGGGGTCAGGGGACTAATGAAAAACTGTTTTTT. Its protein is CASSDTRDRGQGTNEKLFF.

V usage is TRBV6-5 and J usage is TRBJ1-6; D not resolved. The V end lost 0 bases, the J end lost 9 bases, and 12 bases lay between the germline ends. In germline, CDR1 is MNHEY, CDR2 SVGAGI. This CDR3 contains 15 residues. The CDR3 DNA sequence: TGTGCCAGCAGTTACTCTCCAGGAGGAATTTCACCCCTCCACTTT. This codes for CASSYSPGGISPLHF.

A remark on this clone: Within the sample, other DNA sequences also encode this same CDR3. The CDR3 loop is CASSVAVAGAESTQYF. CDR3 sequence (DNA): TGTGCCAGCAGCGTAGCGGTAGCGGGGGCGGAGAGTACGCAGTATTTT. The V call is TRBV9, the J call TRBJ2-3, with 9 bases aligning to TRBD2. Germline V gene lookup returns CDR1 SGDLS and CDR2 YYNGEE. The CDR3 has 16 amino acids. With 0 bases clipped from V and 8 bases from J, the junction kept 10 bases outside the gene matches.

This chain joins TRBV5-6 and TRBJ1-2; weak D call: TRBD1 (5 bases). The ends were cut back, 1 base at V and 14 bases at J, with 15 bases in the middle. CDR1 and CDR2 (germline): SGHDT, YYEEEE. This CDR3 is 12 amino acids long. CDR3 nucleotides: TGTGCCAGCAGCTTGCCGACAGTTGTAGCTACCTTC. This encodes CASSLPTVVATF.

In DNA, the CDR3 is TGCGCCAGCAGCCTCCTGGCTCGACTAGGGGACACTGAAGCTTTCTTT. It yields the protein CASSLLARLGDTEAFF. The genes are TRBV5-1 and TRBJ1-1; maybe TRBD1 (5 bases). The CDR3 is 16 amino acids. Trimming removed 4 bases at V and 3 bases at J, with 19 bases between. Germline V CDR1 and CDR2: SGHRS, YFSETQ.

This sequence joins TRBV18 and TRBJ2-7; D unclear. V was clipped by 3 bases and J by 2 bases, with 2 bases between them. In germline, CDR1 is KGHSH, CDR2 LQKENI. The CDR3 covers 11 residues. The CDR3: CASSPAYEQYF. In DNA form, the CDR3 reads TGTGCCAGCTCACCCGCCTACGAGCAGTACTTC.

The chain recombines TRBV2 with TRBJ2-6; 10 bases agree with TRBD1. Germline CDR1 reads SNHLY; CDR2 reads FYNNEI. The CDR3 is made up of 17 amino acids. J was trimmed by 0 bases and V by 5 bases; bases with no gene match: 4. The CDR3 nucleotides are TGTGCCAGCAGTTACCGGGACAGGGGCTCTGGGGCCAACGTCCTGACTTTC. This gives the protein CASSYRDRGSGANVLTF.

Considering frequency, this clone is medium-sized. The chain carries TRBV27 and TRBJ1-3; perhaps TRBD1 as D (5 bases). Germline V gene lookup returns CDR1 MNHEY and CDR2 SMNVEV (reference sequence). This CDR3 spans 18 amino acids. Trimming cost V 0 bases and J 3 bases, with 18 bases left between them. CDR3: CASSLSPSTASFGNTIYF. For the CDR3, the DNA is TGTGCCAGCAGTTTATCTCCGTCGACAGCTTCCTTTGGAAACACCATATATTTT.

With regard to this clone: The same CDR3 arises from other DNA sequences in this sample as well. J is TRBJ2-7 and V is TRBV18, with 10 bases that match TRBD1. CDR1 is KGHSH, CDR2 LQKENI, per germline. Germline trimming cut 6 bases from V and 5 bases from J; bases unmatched to any gene: 10. This CDR3 region has 15 residues. CDR3 protein: CASSPRDRGLDEQYF. CDR3 nucleotide sequence: TGTGCCAGCTCCCCCCGGGACAGGGGTCTCGACGAGCAGTACTTC. Full variable domain (remainder filled in from reference TRBV18 and TRBJ2-7): NAGVMQNPRHLVRRRGQEARLRCSPMKGHSHVYWYRQLPEEGLKFMVYLQKENIIDESGMPKERFSAEFPKEGPSILRIQQVVRGDSAAYFCASSPRDRGLDEQYFGPGTRLTVT.

The V and J genes are TRBV5-1 and TRBJ2-7; possible D gene TRBD1, 8 bases. The V gene lost 3 bases and the J gene lost 5 bases, with 18 bases spanning the gap. The CDR3 is 15 residues long. The germline V gene has CDR1 SGHRS and CDR2 YFSETQ. Here the CDR3 DNA reads TGCGCCAGCAGCTCAACAGGGGGGGCTATTGACGAGCAGTACTTC. Encoded protein: CASSSTGGAIDEQYF.

This chain connects TRBV11-2 to TRBJ2-7, with D possibly TRBD2 on 5 matching bases. From germline, CDR1 is SGHAT and CDR2 FQNNGV. The CDR3 extends over 14 amino acids. Trimming shortened V by 5 bases and J by 6 bases, and 17 bases separated the two germline ends. The CDR3 nucleotides read TGTGCCAGCAGCCCGGGTGGCACTGAGGGCGAGCAGTACTTC. It codes for CASSPGGTEGEQYF.

The V gene is TRBV19, the J gene TRBJ1-5, with D maybe TRBD1 (6 bases). V was clipped by 3 bases and J by 4 bases, with 16 bases between them. The CDR3 consists of 16 residues. Germline values: CDR1 LNHDA, CDR2 SQIVND (reference sequence). The CDR3 DNA follows: TGTGCCAGTAGTATGGGGACACCAGGGTTAAATCAGCCCCAGCATTTT. This gives the protein CASSMGTPGLNQPQHF.

The chain joins TRBV18 to TRBJ2-7, with 8 positions matching TRBD1. Per the germline V gene, CDR1 is KGHSH and CDR2 is LQKENI. The CDR3 is 16 amino acids. J was trimmed by 2 bases and V by 2 bases; bases with no gene match: 8. The CDR3: CASSPSGGLGAYEQYF. Written as DNA, the CDR3 is TGTGCCAGCTCACCATCAGGGGGCCTAGGCGCCTACGAGCAGTACTTC.

The V and J genes are TRBV28 and TRBJ2-2; the D gene is possibly TRBD1 (6 bases). The germline V gene encodes CDR1 MDHEN and CDR2 SYDVKM. Deletions cut 6 bases from V and 4 bases from J, with 9 bases between. The length of the CDR3 is 13 residues. The CDR3 DNA reads TGTGCCAGCAGCTTACAGGGCACCGGGGAGCTGTTTTTT. Protein product: CASSLQGTGELFF.

The chain is built from TRBV28 and TRBJ2-1; 16 nucleotides match TRBD2. The CDR3 consists of 17 residues. The germline gives CDR1 MDHEN, CDR2 SYDVKM. V was pared by 6 bases and J by 9 bases, with 11 bases of the junction left unmatched. CDR3 coding DNA: TGTGCCAGCAGCGTCCCGGGACTAGCGGGGGGGCCGGGTGAGCAGTTCTTC. This translates into CASSVPGLAGGPGEQFF.

V and J are TRBV10-2 and TRBJ1-2; the D gene is possibly TRBD1 (6 bases). Trimming took off 3 bases at V and 6 bases at J, with 14 bases between the two ends. Germline V gives CDR1 WSHSY, CDR2 SAAADI. This CDR3 has 14 amino acids. As DNA, the CDR3 is TGCGCCAGCAGTGATTTTAGGGGGGGAAATGGCTACACCTTC. Amino acid sequence: CASSDFRGGNGYTF.

The J gene is TRBJ2-3, the V gene TRBV10-1, with TRBD2 matching 7 bases. The length of the CDR3 is 16 residues. V dropped 3 bases and J dropped 5; count of bases not matched to a gene: 11. Germline CDR1 is WNHNN and CDR2 is SYGVQD (reference sequence). Written as DNA, the CDR3 is TGCGCCAGCAGTGAATGGGAGGGCGCGTCAAAAGATACGCAGTATTTT. This translates into CASSEWEGASKDTQYF.

This chain joins TRBV5-4 and TRBJ1-1; D possibly corresponds to TRBD1 (5 bases). The CDR3 length is 15 residues. Trimming left V 4 bases short and J 1 base short, with 14 bases between. CDR1 and CDR2 (germline): SGHNT, YYREEE (reference sequence). DNA of the CDR3: TGTGCCAGCAGCCCGCCCGGGGGAAAGAACACTGAAGCTTTCTTT. It translates to CASSPPGGKNTEAFF.

This chain links TRBV6-1 with TRBJ2-3; 11 bases are shared with TRBD1. The CDR3 has 19 amino acids. Germline values: CDR1 MNHNS, CDR2 SASEGT. Unmatched junction bases numbered 11, after V lost 0 bases and J lost 3 bases. In nucleotides, the CDR3 is TGTGCCAGCAGTGAAGCCGGTTGGGGACAGGGGGTACGGACAGATACGCAGTATTTT. Translated: CASSEAGWGQGVRTDTQYF.

By frequency, this clone registers medium-sized. The chain carries TRBV6-4 and TRBJ1-4, with 7 bases lining up with TRBD1. Germline lookup yields CDR1 MRHNA and CDR2 SNTAGT. V shed 0 bases and J 0 bases; nucleotides not matched to a gene: 10. CDR3 length: 19 residues. CDR3 coding DNA: TGTGCCAGCAGTGACTCAGAAGAAGGGGGCCAAGCAACTAATGAAAAACTGTTTTTT. This codes for CASSDSEEGGQATNEKLFF.

The chain carries TRBV5-1 and TRBJ2-3, with D tentatively TRBD2 (5 bases). V lost 4 bases to trimming and J lost 0 bases, with 6 bases between them. Germline lookup yields CDR1 SGHRS and CDR2 YFSETQ. The length of the CDR3 is 13 residues. CDR3 in DNA: TGCGCCAGCAGCCGGACTAGCACAGATACGCAGTATTTT. This translates into CASSRTSTDTQYF.

This chain uses TRBV10-3 with TRBJ2-1; 9 bases are a match to TRBD2. J lost 4 bases, V lost 6 bases, and 10 bases had no gene match. CDR3 length: 16 residues. The germline V gene encodes CDR1 ENHRY and CDR2 SYGVKD. This CDR3 is CAIRGGAGGPYNEQFF. DNA of the CDR3: TGTGCCATCAGAGGAGGTGCGGGGGGGCCTTACAATGAGCAGTTCTTC.

The chain couples TRBV19 to TRBJ2-2; unclear D gene. The V gene's germline CDR1 is LNHDA and CDR2 SQIVND (reference sequence). CDR3 length: 17 amino acids. Trimming removed 0 bases at V and 2 bases at J, with 13 bases between. The chain's CDR3 is CASSIDQIAVNTGELFF. The CDR3 coding sequence is TGTGCCAGTAGTATAGATCAAATCGCAGTTAACACCGGGGAGCTGTTTTTT.